These 9 T cell receptor beta chains originate from one sample sequenced in a study of blood T cell repertoires in COVID-19. Profiled with immunoSEQ multiplex PCR; TCRdb holds only in-frame clones, not every one. Among roughly 65,000 clones, around four fifths were seen once, and the ten largest hold more than 40%. What was sequenced was peripheral blood. Receptors were obtained from a human donor in a cohort sampled during active COVID-19.

The chain couples TRBV7-2 to TRBJ1-5; D is undetermined. Looked up from germline, CDR1 is SGHTA and CDR2 is FQGNSA. V was pared by 3 bases and J by 7 bases, with 13 bases between. CDR3 length equals 14 residues. The CDR3 DNA sequence: TGTGCCAGCAGCTTGTCCCGTAACGAGCAGCCCCAGCATTTT. Residues: CASSLSRNEQPQHF. Filled out from reference TRBV7-2 and TRBJ1-5, the complete variable domain reads GAGVSQSPSNKVTEKGKDVELRCDPISGHTALYWYRQSLGQGLEFLIYFQGNSAPDKSGLPSDRFSAERTGGSVSTLTIQRTQQEDSAVYLCASSLSRNEQPQHFGDGTRLSIL.

The gene calls are TRBV7-8 and TRBJ2-5; D may be TRBD2 (6 bases). Trimming stripped 5 bases from V and 1 base from J, with 23 bases between. The germline V gene has CDR1 SGHVS and CDR2 FQNEAQ. This CDR3 has 18 residues. The CDR3: CASSPLDLGTRSQETQYF. In DNA form, the CDR3 reads TGTGCCAGCAGCCCGCTAGACCTAGGGACTCGCTCCCAAGAGACCCAGTACTTC.

The rearrangement uses TRBV28 and TRBJ1-1; 7 nucleotides match TRBD1. The germline gives CDR1 MDHEN, CDR2 SYDVKM. The CDR3 spans 20 residues. V lost 6 bases to trimming and J lost 3 bases; unmatched junction nucleotides: 25. DNA of the CDR3: TGTGCCAGCAGAAATAGACAGGGAAAGAGGGGGCCGGCCAGGCACACTGAAGCTTTCTTT. This sequence encodes CASRNRQGKRGPARHTEAFF.

The V call is TRBV20-1, the J call TRBJ1-1, with 8 bases fitting TRBD1. CDR1 is DFQATT, CDR2 SNEGSKA, per germline (reference sequence). The J segment lost 1 base and the V segment lost 3 bases, leaving 7 bases of the junction unmatched. The CDR3 covers 15 residues. The CDR3 spells CSASYPQGANTEAFF. CDR3 sequence (DNA): TGCAGTGCTAGTTACCCCCAGGGGGCGAACACTGAAGCTTTCTTT.

The sample holds a few counts of this clone. The rearrangement links TRBV7-2 to TRBJ1-2; 9 bases line up with TRBD1. From germline, CDR1 is SGHTA and CDR2 FQGNSA. The ends lost 3 bases at V and 11 bases at J; junction bases unmatched: 4. This CDR3 region has 12 residues. This CDR3 reads CASSLGQGEYTF. The DNA for the CDR3 is TGTGCCAGCAGCTTGGGACAGGGAGAGTACACCTTC.

The gene calls are TRBV24-1 and TRBJ2-1; D is possibly TRBD1 (6 bases). The CDR3 is 15 amino acids. Germline CDR1 and CDR2: KGHDR and SFDVKD. Trimming cost V 5 bases and J 4 bases, with 14 bases left between them. CDR3 DNA: TGTGCCACCAGTGTGGGACAACTTGGTTACAATGAGCAGTTCTTC. This encodes CATSVGQLGYNEQFF.

The sample holds one count of this clone. CDR3 protein: CASSRLGDRANEQYF. The CDR3 DNA follows: TGTGCCAGTAGTCGCTTAGGGGACAGGGCCAACGAGCAGTACTTC. The chain combines TRBV19 with TRBJ2-7; 9 bases match TRBD1. The junction had 10 bases not matched to a gene; V was cut back by 5 bases and J by 5 bases. Germline V gene sequence: CDR1 LNHDA, CDR2 SQIVND (reference sequence). The CDR3 covers 15 residues.

V is TRBV7-8 and J is TRBJ1-1; 8 nucleotides match TRBD1. From germline, CDR1 is SGHVS and CDR2 FQNEAQ. The length of the CDR3 is 18 residues. Germline trimming cut 5 bases from V and 5 bases from J; bases unmatched to any gene: 19. The CDR3 DNA reads as TGTGCCAGCAGCCTAGTTTCCCAAGGTCAGGGGGCTTGGACTGAAGCTTTCTTT. As protein: CASSLVSQGQGAWTEAFF.

In its sample, this clone was seen once. The V gene is TRBV10-3, the J gene TRBJ1-1, with D unclear. The CDR3 has 14 residues. Trimming took off 1 base at V and 6 bases at J, with 12 bases between the two ends. Germline V gene data show CDR1 as ENHRY and CDR2 as SYGVKD. The CDR3 spells CAISELGPGSEAFF. DNA for the CDR3: TGTGCCATCAGTGAGTTAGGCCCAGGCTCTGAAGCTTTCTTT.